A selection of T cell receptor beta chains follows, all from one sample in a study of Tregs in tolerant kidney transplant recipients. Clones were read by immunoSEQ multiplex PCR, and TCRdb kept only the in-frame ones, dropping some. This table holds 81,000 or so clones, 75% to 95% found once. The starting material was CD4+ T cells from blood (PBMCs), obtained 24 months after the transplant. All receptors come from a human patient who received a combined kidney and bone marrow transplant. Some of the T cells might come from the graft donor. The CDR3 runs from the conserved cysteine through the conserved F or W. D genes are given only for firm matches.

>TRBV6-5|-
CASSYQAIQYF
>TRBV7-2|TRBD2
CASSLVAGADTGELFF
>TRBV10-3|TRBD2
CAISHAGDEQFF
>TRBV15|-
CATSRGGTGGNTIYF
>TRBV4-2|TRBD2
CASSQELAGITDTQYF
>TRBV6-5|TRBD2
CASSYGLAGGGETQYF
>TRBV5-6|TRBD1
CASSRQGSYEQYF
>TRBV9|-
CASSVAGQTGELFF
>TRBV4-2|-
CASSQDSFNQPQHF
>TRBV6-5|-
CASSGGSSYNEQFF
>TRBV27|TRBD2
CASSSLAGGLSSYNEQFF
>TRBV5-5|-
CASSPVADGQAYEQYF
>TRBV11-2|TRBD2
CASSLRRGELETQYF
>TRBV10-1|-
CASSEWDYRSSRESSGANVLTF
>TRBV19|-
CASSMRAAAYEQYF
>TRBV7-2|TRBD2
CASSLSVSGPIYEQFF
>TRBV5-1|-
CASSLDSSNTEAFF
>TRBV5-1|-
CASSPTELAKNIQYF
>TRBV18|TRBD1
CASSKPGGTGGNEQFF
>TRBV2|-
CASSVRSTNEKLFF
>TRBV11-1|-
CASRPYEGTQYF
>TRBV7-6|-
CASSSGVNQPQHF
>TRBV2|-
CASSEVLLSYEQYF
>TRBV7-9|-
CASSLGQGYNEKLFF
>TRBV30|TRBD1
CAWGNQGALEKLFF
>TRBV9|TRBD2
CASKRGLAGDEQYF
>TRBV5-5|TRBD1
CASSLTRTGGYEQYF
>TRBV6-5|-
CASIRAGYNEQFF
>TRBV5-1|-
CASSLGINRLPTGELFF
>TRBV27|TRBD2
CASSFRRGEGYEQYF
>TRBV2|-
CASMSGAYNEQFF
>TRBV19|-
CASSALSSYNEQFF
>TRBV7-9|TRBD2
CASSRREGFYEQYF
>TRBV5-1|TRBD2
CASSLGSSGYTDTQYF
>TRBV19|TRBD1
CASSTTGYGEQFF
>TRBV28|-
CASSLYGGQGSPLHF
>TRBV27|TRBD1
CASSFGTGSRNSPLHF
>TRBV11-3|TRBD2
CASSSGTSGRNNEQFF
>TRBV27|-
CASSLNSGTEAFF
>TRBV27|-
CASKPMLAGAGELFF
>TRBV5-4|-
CASSLAQQGTNTEAFF
>TRBV6-1|-
CASSGDRYEQYF
>TRBV7-6|-
CASSFYRAGNEQFF
>TRBV11-3|TRBD1
CASSLAQGAKGNTIYF
>TRBV6-5|-
CASSYKRPTNEKLFF
>TRBV14|-
CASSRLTIDSPLHF
>TRBV7-3|TRBD2
CASSLSGAADTQYF
>TRBV15|-
CATSSALRRGSGNTIYF
>TRBV29-1|TRBD2
CSVGTSWELFF
>TRBV27|TRBD1
CASSFRGQGSEQFF
>TRBV11-1|TRBD1
CASSETTGSVYGYTF
>TRBV19|TRBD1
CASWPGQGASRANVLTF
>TRBV11-2|TRBD2
CASSLDSRTSGANTGELFF
>TRBV5-1|-
CAPRLGRSYNEQFF
>TRBV7-2|-
CASSLARRGTDTQYF